This TCR beta chain stems from a study of blood T cells in healthy people across ages. Remarks on this clonotype: The antigen remains undetermined.

Study results and caveats: For the donors, CMV status was unknown and possibly confounded expanded clonotype changes. Whereas aged donors had fewer naive CD4+ cells, long-lived donors had more of them and higher diversity. Since the PBMCs were unsorted, naive and antigen-experienced cells could not be conclusively compared.

The CDR3 covers 15 residues. Germline-derived CDR1 and CDR2 are SGHRS and YFSETQ. V was pared by 2 bases and J by 7 bases, with 4 bases of the junction left unmatched. The authors ran a second PCR of 7 to 11 cycles using a sample-barcoded 5' primer and a J-beta primer mix. TCRdb passed the 5' RACE reads through MiXCR, listing each CDR3 protein once. Altogether approximately 730,000 distinct CDR3 sequences are present, less than 70% being singletons, with the ten largest covering approximately 40%. The V call is TRBV5-1, the J call TRBJ2-3; the match to TRBD2 covers 13 bases. The sample was blood. This receptor was obtained from a man at least 80 years old in good health. The CDR3 DNA reads TGCGCCAGCAGCTTCTGGACTAGCGGGAGCAATACGCAGTATTTT. Its protein product is CASSFWTSGSNTQYF.